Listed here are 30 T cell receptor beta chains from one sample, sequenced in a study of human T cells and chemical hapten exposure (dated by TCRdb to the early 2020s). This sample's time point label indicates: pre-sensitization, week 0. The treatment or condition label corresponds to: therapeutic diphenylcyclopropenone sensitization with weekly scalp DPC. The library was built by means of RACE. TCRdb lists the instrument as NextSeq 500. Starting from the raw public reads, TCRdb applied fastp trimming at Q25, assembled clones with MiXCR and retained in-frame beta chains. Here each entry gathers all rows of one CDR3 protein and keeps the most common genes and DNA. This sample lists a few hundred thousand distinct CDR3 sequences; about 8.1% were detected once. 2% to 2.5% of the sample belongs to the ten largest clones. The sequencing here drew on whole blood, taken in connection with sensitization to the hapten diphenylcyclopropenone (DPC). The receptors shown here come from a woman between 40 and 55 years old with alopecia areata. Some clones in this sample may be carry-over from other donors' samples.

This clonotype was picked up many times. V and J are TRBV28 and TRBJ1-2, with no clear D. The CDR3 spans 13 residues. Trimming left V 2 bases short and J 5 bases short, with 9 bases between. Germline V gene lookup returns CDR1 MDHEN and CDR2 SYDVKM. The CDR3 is CASSLGPRYGYTF. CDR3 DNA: TGTGCCAGCAGTTTAGGACCGAGATATGGCTACACCTTC.

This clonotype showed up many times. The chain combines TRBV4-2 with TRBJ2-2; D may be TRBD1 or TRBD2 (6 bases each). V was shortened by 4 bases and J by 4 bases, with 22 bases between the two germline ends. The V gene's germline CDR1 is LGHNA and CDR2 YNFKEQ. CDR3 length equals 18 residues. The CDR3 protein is CASSPEVWGARTTGELFF. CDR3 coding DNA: TGTGCCAGCAGCCCAGAAGTTTGGGGGGCGCGGACCACCGGGGAGCTGTTTTTT.

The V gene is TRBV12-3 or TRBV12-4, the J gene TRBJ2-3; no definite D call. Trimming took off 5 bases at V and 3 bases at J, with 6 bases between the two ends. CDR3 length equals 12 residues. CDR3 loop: CASSPQTDTQYF. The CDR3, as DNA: TGTGCCAGCAGTCCGCAGACAGATACGCAGTATTTT.

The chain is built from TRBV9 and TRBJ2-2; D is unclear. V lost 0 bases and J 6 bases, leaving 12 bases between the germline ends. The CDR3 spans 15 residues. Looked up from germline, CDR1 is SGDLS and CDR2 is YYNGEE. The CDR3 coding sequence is TGTGCCAGCAGCGTAGGGCCCCCCACCGCCGGGGAGCTGTTTTTT. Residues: CASSVGPPTAGELFF.

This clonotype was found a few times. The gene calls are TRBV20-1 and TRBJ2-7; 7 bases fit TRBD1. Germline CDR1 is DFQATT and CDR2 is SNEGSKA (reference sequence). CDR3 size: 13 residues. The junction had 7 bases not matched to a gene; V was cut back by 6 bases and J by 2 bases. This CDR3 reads CSAPTGEPYEQYF. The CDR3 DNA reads TGCAGTGCCCCAACAGGGGAGCCCTACGAGCAGTACTTC.

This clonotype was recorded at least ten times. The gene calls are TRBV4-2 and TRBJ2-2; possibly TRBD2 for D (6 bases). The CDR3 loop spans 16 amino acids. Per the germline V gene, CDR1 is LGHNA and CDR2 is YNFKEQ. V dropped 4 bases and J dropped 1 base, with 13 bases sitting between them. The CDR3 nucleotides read TGTGCCAGCAGCCCCGGGGCGGGGCTGAACACCGGGGAGCTGTTTTTT. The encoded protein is CASSPGAGLNTGELFF.

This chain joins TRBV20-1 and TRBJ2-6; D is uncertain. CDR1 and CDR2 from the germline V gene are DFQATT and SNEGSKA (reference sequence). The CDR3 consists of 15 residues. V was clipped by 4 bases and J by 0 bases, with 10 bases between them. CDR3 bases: TGCAGTGCTACCCCTGGATCCTCTGGGGCCAACGTCCTGACTTTC. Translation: CSATPGSSGANVLTF.

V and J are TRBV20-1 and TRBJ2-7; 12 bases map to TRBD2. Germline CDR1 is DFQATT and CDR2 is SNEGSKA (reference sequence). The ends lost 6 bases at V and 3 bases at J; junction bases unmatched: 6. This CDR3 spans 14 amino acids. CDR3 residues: CSAPRLAGVYEQYF. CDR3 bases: TGCAGTGCGCCTCGACTAGCGGGAGTCTACGAGCAGTACTTC.

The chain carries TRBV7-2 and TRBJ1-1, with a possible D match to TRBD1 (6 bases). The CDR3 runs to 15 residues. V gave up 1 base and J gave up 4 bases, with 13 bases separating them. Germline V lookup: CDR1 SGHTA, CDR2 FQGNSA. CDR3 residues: CASSLEAQGPTEAFF. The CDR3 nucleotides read TGTGCCAGCAGCTTAGAGGCTCAGGGGCCCACTGAAGCTTTCTTT.

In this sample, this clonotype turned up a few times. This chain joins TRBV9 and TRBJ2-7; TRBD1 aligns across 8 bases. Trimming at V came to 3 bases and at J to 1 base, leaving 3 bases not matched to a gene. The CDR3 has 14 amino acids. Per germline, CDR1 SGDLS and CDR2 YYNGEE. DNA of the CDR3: TGTGCCAGCAGCGGGCGGGACAGGTCCTACGAGCAGTACTTC. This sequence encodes CASSGRDRSYEQYF.

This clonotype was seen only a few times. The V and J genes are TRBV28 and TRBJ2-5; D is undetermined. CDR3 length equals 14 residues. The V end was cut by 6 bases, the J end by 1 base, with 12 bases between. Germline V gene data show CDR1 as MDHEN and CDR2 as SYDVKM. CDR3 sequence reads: CASSPDPSQETQYF. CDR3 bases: TGTGCCAGCAGCCCAGACCCTTCCCAAGAGACCCAGTACTTC.

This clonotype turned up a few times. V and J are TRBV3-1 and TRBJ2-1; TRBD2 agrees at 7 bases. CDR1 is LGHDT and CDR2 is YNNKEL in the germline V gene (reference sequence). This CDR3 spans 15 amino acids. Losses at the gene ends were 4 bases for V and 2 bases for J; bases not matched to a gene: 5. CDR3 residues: CASSLPRGTYNEQFF. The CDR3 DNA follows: TGTGCCAGCAGCCTCCCGCGGGGGACCTACAATGAGCAGTTCTTC.

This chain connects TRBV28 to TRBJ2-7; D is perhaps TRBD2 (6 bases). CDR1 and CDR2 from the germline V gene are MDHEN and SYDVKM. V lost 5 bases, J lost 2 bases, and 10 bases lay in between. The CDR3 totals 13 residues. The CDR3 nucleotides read TGTGCCAGCAGTCCTTCTAGCGCCTACGAGCAGTACTTC. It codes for CASSPSSAYEQYF.

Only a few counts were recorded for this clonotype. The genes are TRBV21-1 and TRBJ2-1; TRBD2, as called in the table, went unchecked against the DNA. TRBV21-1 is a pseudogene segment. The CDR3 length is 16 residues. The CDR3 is CASSKGRGLVNNEQFF. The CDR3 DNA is TGTGCCAGCAGCAAAGGTCGCGGGTTGGTGAACAATGAGCAGTTCTTC.

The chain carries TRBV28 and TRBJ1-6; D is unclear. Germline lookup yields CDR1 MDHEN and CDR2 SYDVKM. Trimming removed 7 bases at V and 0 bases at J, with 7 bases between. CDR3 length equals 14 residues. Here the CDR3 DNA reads TGTGCCAGCAACCCCAACTCCTATAATTCACCCCTCCACTTT. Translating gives CASNPNSYNSPLHF. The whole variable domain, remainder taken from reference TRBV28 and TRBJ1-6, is DVKVTQSSRYLVKRTGEKVFLECVQDMDHENMFWYRQDPGLGLRLIYFSYDVKMKEKGDIPEGYSVSREKKERFSLILESASTNQTSMYLCASNPNSYNSPLHFGNGTRLTVT.

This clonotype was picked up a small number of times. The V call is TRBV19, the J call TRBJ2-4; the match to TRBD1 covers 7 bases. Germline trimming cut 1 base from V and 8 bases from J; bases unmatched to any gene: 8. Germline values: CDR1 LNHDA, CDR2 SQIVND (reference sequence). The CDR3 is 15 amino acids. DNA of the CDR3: TGTGCCAGTAGTATAGCGGCAGGGGGATCAGACATTCAGTACTTC. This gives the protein CASSIAAGGSDIQYF. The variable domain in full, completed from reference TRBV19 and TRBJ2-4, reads DGGITQSPKYLFRKEGQNVTLSCEQNLNHDAMYWYRQDPGQGLRLIYYSQIVNDFQKGDIAEGYSVSREKKESFPLTVTSAQKNPTAFYLCASSIAAGGSDIQYFGAGTRLSVL.

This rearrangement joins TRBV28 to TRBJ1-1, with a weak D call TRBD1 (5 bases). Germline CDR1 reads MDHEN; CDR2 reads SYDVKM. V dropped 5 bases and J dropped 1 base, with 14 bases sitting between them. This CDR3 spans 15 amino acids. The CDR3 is CASSTWDARNTEAFF. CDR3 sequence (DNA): TGTGCCAGCAGTACCTGGGACGCAAGGAACACTGAAGCTTTCTTT.

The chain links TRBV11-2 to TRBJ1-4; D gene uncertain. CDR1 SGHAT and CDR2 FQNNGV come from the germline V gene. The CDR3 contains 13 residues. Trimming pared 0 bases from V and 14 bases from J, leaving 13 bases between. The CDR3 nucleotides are TGTGCCAGCAGCTTAGATGTGACACCCGTCCTGTTTTTT. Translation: CASSLDVTPVLFF.

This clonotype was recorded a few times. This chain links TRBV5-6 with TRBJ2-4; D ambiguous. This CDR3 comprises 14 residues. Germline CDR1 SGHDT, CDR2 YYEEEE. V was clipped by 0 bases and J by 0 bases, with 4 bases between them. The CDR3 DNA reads TGTGCCAGCAGCTTGGACATAGCCAAAAACATTCAGTACTTC. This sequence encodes CASSLDIAKNIQYF.

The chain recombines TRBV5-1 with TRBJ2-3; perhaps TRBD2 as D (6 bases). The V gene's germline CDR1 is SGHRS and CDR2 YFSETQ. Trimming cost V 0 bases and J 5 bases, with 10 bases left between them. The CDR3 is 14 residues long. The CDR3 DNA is TGCGCCAGCAGCTTGGCCGGGAGTGGAGATACGCAGTATTTT. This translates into CASSLAGSGDTQYF.

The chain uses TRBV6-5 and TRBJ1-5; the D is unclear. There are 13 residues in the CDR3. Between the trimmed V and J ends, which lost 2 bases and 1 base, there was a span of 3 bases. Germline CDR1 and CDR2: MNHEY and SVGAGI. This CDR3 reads CASSYRSNQPQHF. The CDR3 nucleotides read TGTGCCAGCAGTTACCGAAGCAATCAGCCCCAGCATTTT.

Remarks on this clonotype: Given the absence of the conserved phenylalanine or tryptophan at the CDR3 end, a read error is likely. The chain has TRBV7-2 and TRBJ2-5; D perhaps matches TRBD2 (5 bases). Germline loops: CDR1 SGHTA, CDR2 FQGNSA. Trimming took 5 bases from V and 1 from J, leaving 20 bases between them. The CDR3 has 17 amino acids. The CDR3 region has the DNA TGTGCCAGCAGCCCCTACGGGATAGCAGCATTCCAAGAGACCCAGTACTCC. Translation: CASSPYGIAAFQETQYS.

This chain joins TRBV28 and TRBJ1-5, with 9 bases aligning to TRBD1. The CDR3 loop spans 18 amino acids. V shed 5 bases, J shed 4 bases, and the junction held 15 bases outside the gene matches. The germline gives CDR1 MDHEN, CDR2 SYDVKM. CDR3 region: CASSPLTPDRGMNQPQHF. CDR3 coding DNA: TGTGCCAGCAGTCCCCTAACTCCGGACAGGGGTATGAATCAGCCCCAGCATTTT.

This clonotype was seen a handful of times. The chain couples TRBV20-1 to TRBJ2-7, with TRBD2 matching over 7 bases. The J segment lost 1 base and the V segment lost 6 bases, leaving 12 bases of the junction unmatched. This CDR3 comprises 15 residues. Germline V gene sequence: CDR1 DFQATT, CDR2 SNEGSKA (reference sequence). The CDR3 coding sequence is TGCAGTGCCGCCAGCCAGCGGGGACCTTCCTACGAGCAGTACTTC. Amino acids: CSAASQRGPSYEQYF.

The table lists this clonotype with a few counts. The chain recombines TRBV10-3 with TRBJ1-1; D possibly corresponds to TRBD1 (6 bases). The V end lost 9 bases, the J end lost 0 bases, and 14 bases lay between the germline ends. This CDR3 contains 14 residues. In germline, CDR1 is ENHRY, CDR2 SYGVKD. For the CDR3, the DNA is TGTGCCATTCAAATAGGGGGAATGAACACTGAAGCTTTCTTT. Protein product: CAIQIGGMNTEAFF.

CDR3: CSAPRPGANTEAFF. The CDR3 nucleotides are TGCAGTGCTCCACGACCGGGGGCCAACACTGAAGCTTTCTTT. The rearrangement uses TRBV20-1 and TRBJ1-1; a possible D gene is TRBD1 (6 bases). Germline V CDR1 and CDR2: DFQATT, SNEGSKA (reference sequence). V dropped 5 bases and J dropped 2 bases, with 15 bases sitting between them. The CDR3 loop spans 14 amino acids.

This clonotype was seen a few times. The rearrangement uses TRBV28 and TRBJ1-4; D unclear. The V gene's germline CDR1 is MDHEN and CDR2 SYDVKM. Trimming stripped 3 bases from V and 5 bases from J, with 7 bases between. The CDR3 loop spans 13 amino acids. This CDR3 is CASSFDGNEKLFF. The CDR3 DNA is TGTGCCAGCAGTTTCGACGGAAATGAAAAACTGTTTTTT.

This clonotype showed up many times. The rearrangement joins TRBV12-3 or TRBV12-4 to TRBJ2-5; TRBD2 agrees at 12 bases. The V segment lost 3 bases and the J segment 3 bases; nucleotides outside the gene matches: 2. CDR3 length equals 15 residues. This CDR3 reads CASSLASGREETQYF. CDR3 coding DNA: TGTGCCAGCAGTTTGGCTAGCGGGAGGGAAGAGACCCAGTACTTC.

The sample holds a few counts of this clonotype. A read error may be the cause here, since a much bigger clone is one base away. The CDR3 DNA sequence: TGTACCAGCAGCCAAGAAGAGACTAGCGGGAGCACAGATACGCAGTATTTT. This sequence encodes CTSSQEETSGSTDTQYF. The chain uses TRBV4-2 and TRBJ2-3; 10 nucleotides align to TRBD2. This CDR3 region has 17 residues. Germline-derived CDR1 and CDR2 are LGHNA and YNFKEQ.

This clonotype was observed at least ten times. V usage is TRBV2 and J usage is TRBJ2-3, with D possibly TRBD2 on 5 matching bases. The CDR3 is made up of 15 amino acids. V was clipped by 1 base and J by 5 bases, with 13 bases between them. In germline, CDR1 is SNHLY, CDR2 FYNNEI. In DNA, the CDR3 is TGTGCCAGCAGTGAAGGAGGGCTGAGTGGAGATACGCAGTATTTT. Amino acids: CASSEGGLSGDTQYF.